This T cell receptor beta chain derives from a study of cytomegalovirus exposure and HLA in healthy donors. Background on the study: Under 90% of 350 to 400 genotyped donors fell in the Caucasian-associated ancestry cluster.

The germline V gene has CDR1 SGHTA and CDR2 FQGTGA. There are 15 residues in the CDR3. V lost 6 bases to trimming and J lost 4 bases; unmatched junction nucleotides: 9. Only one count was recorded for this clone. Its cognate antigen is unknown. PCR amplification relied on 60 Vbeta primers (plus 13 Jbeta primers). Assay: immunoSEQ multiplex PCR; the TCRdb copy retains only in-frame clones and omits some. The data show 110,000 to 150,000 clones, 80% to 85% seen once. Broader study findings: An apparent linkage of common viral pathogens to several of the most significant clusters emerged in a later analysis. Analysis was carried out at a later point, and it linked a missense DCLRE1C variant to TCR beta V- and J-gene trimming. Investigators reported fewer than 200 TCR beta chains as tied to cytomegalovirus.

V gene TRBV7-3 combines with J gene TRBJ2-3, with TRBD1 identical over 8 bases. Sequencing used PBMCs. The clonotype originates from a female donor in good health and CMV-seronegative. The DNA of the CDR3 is TGTGCCAGCAGTTACACAGGGGGTAAGGCAGATACGCAGTATTTT. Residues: CASSYTGGKADTQYF.